This TCR beta chain was documented in a study of T cells in Graves' hyperthyroidism and ophthalmopathy. Findings of the study overall: Clonotypes that were expanded in thyroid above 0.001 mostly appeared in blood too.

RNA transcripts were the template for amplifying TCR beta CDR3 regions. The HTBI set primed first-round TCR CDR3 RT-PCR. In TCRdb, the multiplex PCR reads were re-called with MiXCR into one record per CDR3 protein. The top ten hold around two fifths of the sample, which has roughly 500,000 distinct CDR3 sequences, about 46% seen once. About this clonotype itself: Its specificity is not known.

The sequenced material came from peripheral blood or thyroid tissue (not recorded which). This TCR was sampled from an adult woman with Graves' disease, either hyperthyroidism or ophthalmopathy (not recorded which).

The CDR3 sequence is CASSFPVHRNYEQYF. The CDR3 nucleotides read TGTGCCAGCAGCTTCCCAGTCCACAGGAACTACGAGCAGTACTTC. The rearrangement uses TRBV7-9 and TRBJ2-7, with a tentative D call TRBD1 (5 bases). V lost 3 bases, J lost 3 bases, and 15 bases lay in between. Germline lookup yields CDR1 SEHNR and CDR2 FQNEAQ (reference sequence). The CDR3 length is 15 residues. The full variable domain, with the rest looked up from reference TRBV7-9 and TRBJ2-7, is DTGVSQNPRHKITKRGQNVTFRCDPISEHNRLYWYRQTLGQGPEFLTYFQNEAQLEKSRLLSDRFSAERPKGSFSTLEIQRTEQGDSAMYLCASSFPVHRNYEQYFGPGTRLTVT.